The 9 T cell receptor beta chains in this list originate from one sample, sequenced in a study of blood T cell repertoires in COVID-19. TCRdb's table, derived via immunoSEQ multiplex PCR, lists solely in-frame clones and lacks some. The sample lists some 300,000 clones, under 90% occurring once. The sample consisted of PBMCs or T cells enriched from blood (not recorded which). Every receptor here comes from a woman in her 50s who had been exposed to COVID-19.

V is TRBV15 and J is TRBJ2-7, with D possibly TRBD1 on 6 matching bases. The germline V gene encodes CDR1 LNHNV and CDR2 YYDKDF (reference sequence). This CDR3 is 14 amino acids long. V was cut by 1 base and J by 3 bases, with 10 bases left in between. In DNA, the CDR3 is TGTGCCACCAGCAGAGGGGAAGGGGGCTACGAGCAGTACTTC. Amino acids: CATSRGEGGYEQYF.

The genes are TRBV7-6 and TRBJ1-2; no reliable D call. Germline V lookup: CDR1 SGHVS, CDR2 FNYEAQ. Trimming took 1 base from V and 2 from J, leaving 11 bases between them. This CDR3 spans 15 amino acids. CDR3 bases: TGTGCCAGCAGCTTAGGGTCTGGGCAGAACTATGGCTACACCTTC. Its protein is CASSLGSGQNYGYTF.

The chain carries TRBV3-1 (or the pseudogene TRBV3-2) and TRBJ2-5; 15 nucleotides agree with TRBD2. V shed 1 base and J 4 bases; nucleotides not matched to a gene: 4. From germline, CDR1 is LGHDT and CDR2 YNNKEL (reference sequence). The CDR3 is 17 residues long. For the CDR3, the DNA is TGTGCCAGCAGCCAAGGGACTAGCGGGGGGGCCGGAGAGACCCAGTACTTC. It is translated as CASSQGTSGGAGETQYF.

This sequence joins TRBV28 and TRBJ2-1; D may be TRBD1 (6 bases). CDR1 and CDR2 (germline): MDHEN, SYDVKM. The length of the CDR3 is 13 residues. Between the trimmed V and J ends, which lost 10 bases and 4 bases, there was a span of 14 bases. The CDR3 protein is CATKFGQYNEQFF. The CDR3, as DNA: TGTGCCACCAAGTTTGGACAGTACAATGAGCAGTTCTTC.

The chain carries TRBV9 and TRBJ2-3; the D gene is possibly TRBD1 (6 bases). Germline V gene data show CDR1 as SGDLS and CDR2 as YYNGEE. The CDR3 sequence is 13 residues long. V lost 7 bases and J 1 base, leaving 10 bases between the germline ends. The DNA for the CDR3 is TGTGCCAGCGTTCCAGGGGGCACAGATACGCAGTATTTT. Translating gives CASVPGGTDTQYF.

This clone was seen only once. The rearrangement joins TRBV5-8 to TRBJ2-7, with TRBD2 as a possible D gene (7 bases). Between the trimmed V and J ends, which lost 1 base and 1 base, there was a span of 12 bases. The germline CDR1 and CDR2 sequences are SGHTS and YDEGEE. This CDR3 has 15 amino acids. CDR3 region: CASSLKQGLSYEQYF. The CDR3 bases are TGTGCCAGCAGCTTGAAACAGGGACTATCCTACGAGCAGTACTTC.

This clone was seen only a few times. CDR3 residues: CASSLTGRENGYTF. The CDR3 nucleotides read TGTGCCAGCAGCTTAACCGGGAGGGAGAATGGCTACACCTTC. The V call is TRBV11-1, the J call TRBJ1-2; D remains ambiguous. The CDR3 extends over 14 amino acids. Germline lookup yields CDR1 SGHAT and CDR2 FQDESV (reference sequence). Trimming shortened V by 2 bases and J by 6 bases, and 13 bases separated the two germline ends. The whole variable domain, filled in from reference TRBV11-1 and TRBJ1-2, reads EAEVAQSPRYKITEKSQAVAFWCDPISGHATLYWYRQILGQGPELLVQFQDESVVDDSQLPKDRFSAERLKGVDSTLKIQPAELGDSAMYLCASSLTGRENGYTFGSGTRLTVV.

The V call is TRBV6-5, the J call TRBJ1-6; 9 bases are shared with TRBD1. V shed 5 bases and J 4 bases; nucleotides not matched to a gene: 3. The CDR3 has 15 residues. The V gene's germline CDR1 is MNHEY and CDR2 SVGAGI. The CDR3 DNA follows: TGTGCCAGCAGTACCGGGACAGGGTATAATTCACCCCTCCACTTT. Translating it yields CASSTGTGYNSPLHF.

The rearrangement joins TRBV12-3 or TRBV12-4 to TRBJ1-1; TRBD1 aligns across 10 bases. The V and J ends lost 6 bases and 5 bases, in that order; junction bases with no gene match: 3. The CDR3 extends over 13 amino acids. Here the CDR3 DNA reads TGTGCCAGCAGGCCGGGACAGGGGACTGAAGCTTTCTTT. This sequence encodes CASRPGQGTEAFF.